The present TCR beta chain was sequenced within a study of blood T cell repertoires in COVID-19. About the study: Collection of acute and convalescent COVID-19 samples took place in the United States, Italy and Spain. Nucleic acid was either cDNA or gDNA, and it came from T cells, B-cell-depleted T cells, or PBMCs.

Authors' data handling: Reference gene primer amplification yielded estimated nucleated cell counts. Sequencing used immunoSEQ multiplex PCR; TCRdb keeps in-frame clones, though not all of them. V, J and clone size are taken as reported in that table, and D and trimming were inferred from the DNA itself. The sample lists 55,000 to 65,000 clones, about four fifths occurring once. Germline values: CDR1 SGHAT, CDR2 FQNNGV. This CDR3 has 16 residues. V gave up 0 bases and J gave up 4 bases; unmatched junction bases: 6. Input material: peripheral blood. The TCR comes from a human donor in a cohort sampled during active COVID-19. The gene calls are TRBV11-2 and TRBJ2-3; 8 bases map to TRBD2. The CDR3 region has the DNA TGTGCCAGCAGCTTAGAAGAGCGGGAGTGGTCAGATACGCAGTATTTT. Translation gives CASSLEEREWSDTQYF.